Sequencing of this TCR beta chain was carried out in a study of T-cell reconstitution after alpha-beta-depleted transplantation in children. Whole-study results and caveats: There were reportedly several hundred expanded graft clones from which alpha-beta T cells came about two months after transplant. Fresh T-cell production supplied most of the T-cell counts and diversity seen one year after transplant.

This clonotype was counted at least ten times. What it binds is not known. Trimming removed 3 bases at V and 6 bases at J, with 9 bases between. Germline loops: CDR1 MDHEN, CDR2 SYDVKM. This CDR3 is 12 amino acids long. It was with unique molecular identifiers that the TCRbeta library was prepared. TCRdb reanalysed the PCR reads using MiXCR and keeps one entry per CDR3 protein. This sample has 330,000 or so distinct CDR3 sequences; roughly 8.2% occur once, and the top ten carry 9.1%. Material: peripheral blood, obtained 360 days after TCRalphabeta/CD19-depleted stem cell transplant. The TCR sequence derives from a female patient aged 2-10 years who had a stem cell transplant for Fanconi anemia, so the T cells may come from the graft donor. The V gene is TRBV28, the J gene TRBJ2-7, with D maybe TRBD2 (5 bases). Written as DNA, the CDR3 is TGTGCCAGCAGTTTCAGTGGGAGCGAGCAGTACGTC. It encodes CASSFSGSEQYV.